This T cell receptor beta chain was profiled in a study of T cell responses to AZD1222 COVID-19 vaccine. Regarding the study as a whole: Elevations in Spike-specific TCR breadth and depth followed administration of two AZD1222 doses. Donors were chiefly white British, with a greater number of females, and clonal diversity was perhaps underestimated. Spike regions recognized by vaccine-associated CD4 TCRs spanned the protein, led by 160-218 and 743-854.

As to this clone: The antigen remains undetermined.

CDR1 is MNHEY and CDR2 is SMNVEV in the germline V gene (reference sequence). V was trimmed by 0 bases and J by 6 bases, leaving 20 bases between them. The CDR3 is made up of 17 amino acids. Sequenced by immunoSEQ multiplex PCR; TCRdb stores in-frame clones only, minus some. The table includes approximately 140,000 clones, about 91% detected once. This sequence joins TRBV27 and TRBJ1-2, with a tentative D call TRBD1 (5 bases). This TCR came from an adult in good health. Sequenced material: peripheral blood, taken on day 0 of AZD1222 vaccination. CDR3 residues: CASSLSWDPNVGNGYTF. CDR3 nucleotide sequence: TGTGCCAGCAGTTTATCCTGGGACCCGAATGTGGGGAATGGCTACACCTTC.